This T cell receptor (beta chain) is drawn from a study of blood T cell repertoires in COVID-19. Study-level background: The analysed material was cDNA or gDNA that came from T cells, B-cell-depleted T cells, or PBMCs.

Produced via immunoSEQ multiplex PCR; TCRdb's table is partial and in-frame only. The data hold 150,000 to 200,000 clones, with 65% to 90% observed a single time. The TCR was taken from a man in his fifties or sixties with active or convalescent COVID-19. The sample taken for sequencing was peripheral blood.

In nucleotides, the CDR3 is TGTGCCAGCAGCTTAGCTCCGCTTGGACAAATTAATTCACCCCTCCACTTT. It translates to CASSLAPLGQINSPLHF. The chain employs TRBV7-2 and TRBJ1-6; tentatively, D is TRBD1 (5 bases). The V end was cut by 0 bases, the J end by 6 bases, with 15 bases between. There are 17 residues in the CDR3. CDR1 and CDR2 (germline): SGHTA, FQGNSA.